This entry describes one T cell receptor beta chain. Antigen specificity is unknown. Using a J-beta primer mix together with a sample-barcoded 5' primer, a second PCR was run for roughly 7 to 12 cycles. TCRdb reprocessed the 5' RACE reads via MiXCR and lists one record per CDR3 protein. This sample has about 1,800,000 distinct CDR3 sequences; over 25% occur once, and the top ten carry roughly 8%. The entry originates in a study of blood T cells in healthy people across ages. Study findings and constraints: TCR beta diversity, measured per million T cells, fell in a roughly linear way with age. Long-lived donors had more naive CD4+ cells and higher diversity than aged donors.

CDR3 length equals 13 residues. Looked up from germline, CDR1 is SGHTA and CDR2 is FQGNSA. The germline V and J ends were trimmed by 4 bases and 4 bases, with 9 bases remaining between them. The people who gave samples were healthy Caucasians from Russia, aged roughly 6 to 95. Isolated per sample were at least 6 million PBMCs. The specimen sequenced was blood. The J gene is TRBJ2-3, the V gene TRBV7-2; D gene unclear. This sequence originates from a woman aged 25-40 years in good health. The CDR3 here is CASSSQVPDTQYF. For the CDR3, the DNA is TGTGCCAGCAGCTCCCAGGTGCCAGATACGCAGTATTTT.